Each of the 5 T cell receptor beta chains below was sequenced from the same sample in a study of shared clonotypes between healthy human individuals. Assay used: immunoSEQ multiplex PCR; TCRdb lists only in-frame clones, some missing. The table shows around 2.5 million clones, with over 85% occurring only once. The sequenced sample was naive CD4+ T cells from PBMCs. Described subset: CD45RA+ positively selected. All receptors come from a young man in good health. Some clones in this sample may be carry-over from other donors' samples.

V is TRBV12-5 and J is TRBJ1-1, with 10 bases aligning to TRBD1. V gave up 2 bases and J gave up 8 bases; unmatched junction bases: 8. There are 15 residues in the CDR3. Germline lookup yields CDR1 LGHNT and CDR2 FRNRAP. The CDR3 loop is CASGLTGTGASEAFF. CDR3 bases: TGTGCTAGTGGTTTGACCGGGACAGGGGCCTCGGAAGCTTTCTTT. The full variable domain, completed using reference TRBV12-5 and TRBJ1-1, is DARVTQTPRHKVTEMGQEVTMRCQPILGHNTVFWYRQTMMQGLELLAYFRNRAPLDDSGMPKDRFSAEMPDATLATLKIQPSEPRDSAVYFCASGLTGTGASEAFFGQGTRLTVV.

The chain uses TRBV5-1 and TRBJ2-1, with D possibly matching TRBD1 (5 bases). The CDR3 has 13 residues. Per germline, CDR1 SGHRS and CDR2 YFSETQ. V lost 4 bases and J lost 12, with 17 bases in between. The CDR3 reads CASSIEMGLGQFF. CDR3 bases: TGCGCCAGCAGCATCGAGATGGGGCTAGGGCAGTTCTTC.

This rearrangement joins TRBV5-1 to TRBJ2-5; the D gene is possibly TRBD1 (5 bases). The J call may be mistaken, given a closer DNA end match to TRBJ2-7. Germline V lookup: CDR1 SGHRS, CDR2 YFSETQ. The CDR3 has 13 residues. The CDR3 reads CASGALGSYEQYF. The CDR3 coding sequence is TGCGCCAGCGGGGCACTCGGCTCCTACGAGCAGTACTTC.

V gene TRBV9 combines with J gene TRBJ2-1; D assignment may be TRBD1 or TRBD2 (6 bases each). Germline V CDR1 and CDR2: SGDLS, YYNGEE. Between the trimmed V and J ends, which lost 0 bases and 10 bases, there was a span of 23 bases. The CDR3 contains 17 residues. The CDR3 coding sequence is TGTGCCAGCAGCGTAGGAGGGGGGACCCCCAGTCGCGCGGAGCAGTTCTTC. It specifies CASSVGGGTPSRAEQFF.

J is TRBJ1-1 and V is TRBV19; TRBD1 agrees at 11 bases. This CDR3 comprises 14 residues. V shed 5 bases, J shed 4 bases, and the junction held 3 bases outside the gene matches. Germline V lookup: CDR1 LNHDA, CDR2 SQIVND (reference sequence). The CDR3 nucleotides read TGTGCCAGTAGTCGAGGACAGGGGGCCACTGAAGCTTTCTTT. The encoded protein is CASSRGQGATEAFF. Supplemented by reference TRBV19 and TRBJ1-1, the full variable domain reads DGGITQSPKYLFRKEGQNVTLSCEQNLNHDAMYWYRQDPGQGLRLIYYSQIVNDFQKGDIAEGYSVSREKKESFPLTVTSAQKNPTAFYLCASSRGQGATEAFFGQGTRLTVV.